This note documents a single TCR beta chain sequence. The data originate from a study of control samples from healthy donors and cancer patients. The CDR3 runs to 15 residues. Germline CDR1 and CDR2: WSHSY and SAAADI. J gave up 0 bases and V 4 bases, and 3 bases lay outside the gene matches. The protocol was immunoSEQ multiplex PCR, while the TCRdb copy is restricted to in-frame clones and leaves out a portion. The profile shows 130,000 or so clones, about 92% of them singletons. The chain employs TRBV10-2 and TRBJ1-5; 7 bases line up with TRBD1. This clonotype was obtained from a woman aged 45-60 years in good health. Sequenced input: blood. DNA of the CDR3: TGCGCCAGCAGTGTAGGACAGGTTAGCAATCAGCCCCAGCATTTT. Translation gives CASSVGQVSNQPQHF.